This entry is about one T cell receptor (beta chain). The sample comes from a study of blood T cell repertoires in COVID-19. Study in general: Acute and convalescent COVID-19 specimens originated in the United States, Italy and Spain. Sample material is recorded as cDNA or gDNA derived from T cells, B-cell-depleted T cells, or PBMCs.

Original handling: Amplification of reference gene primers provided the estimated nucleated cell counts. Produced via immunoSEQ multiplex PCR; TCRdb's table is partial and in-frame only. That table furnishes V, J and clone size, whereas the DNA furnished D and trimming. The data contain about 150,000 clones, around nine tenths of them singletons. Enrolment of Seattle patients took place during active infection, and they were followed longitudinally. Germline V gene data show CDR1 as SNHLY and CDR2 as FYNNEI. The CDR3 has 15 residues. V dropped 3 bases and J dropped 9; count of bases not matched to a gene: 9.

Specimen: peripheral blood. The sequence came from a woman of 80 years or more with COVID-19, enrolled during active disease. The rearrangement uses TRBV2 and TRBJ2-1; 9 bases are shared with TRBD1. The CDR3 reads CASSEGQGILLEQFF. The CDR3 region has the DNA TGTGCCAGCAGTGAGGGACAGGGTATCTTGCTTGAGCAGTTCTTC.